This T cell receptor beta chain was sequenced during a study of early T cells in non-severe SARS-CoV-2 infection. Turning to the study itself: The chains were unpaired, and the sequenced material was bulk RNA from unsorted whole blood. Whole-study results and caveats: The matching step, a VDJdb search, favored anti-spike CD8 responses and missed private and CD4 specificities.

In the case of this clonotype: Its antigen is not known.

Individual cDNA molecules received unique molecular identifiers during library preparation. TCRdb itself ran the 5' RACE reads through MiXCR, one entry per CDR3 protein. Of roughly 65,000 distinct CDR3 sequences listed, about a tenth were seen once; the top ten hold around 6.1%. V was clipped by 4 bases and J by 2 bases, with 13 bases between them. This CDR3 contains 15 residues. The germline CDR1 and CDR2 sequences are SGHAT and FQNNGV. Sequenced sample: whole blood. The sequence came from an adult who was a healthcare worker with PCR-confirmed SARS-CoV-2 infection or an uninfected control (not recorded which). The chain joins TRBV11-2 to TRBJ2-3, with TRBD2 as a possible D gene (6 bases). In DNA, the CDR3 is TGTGCCAGCAGCTCCTTCGGGAGACCCACAGATACGCAGTATTTT. Its translation is CASSSFGRPTDTQYF.